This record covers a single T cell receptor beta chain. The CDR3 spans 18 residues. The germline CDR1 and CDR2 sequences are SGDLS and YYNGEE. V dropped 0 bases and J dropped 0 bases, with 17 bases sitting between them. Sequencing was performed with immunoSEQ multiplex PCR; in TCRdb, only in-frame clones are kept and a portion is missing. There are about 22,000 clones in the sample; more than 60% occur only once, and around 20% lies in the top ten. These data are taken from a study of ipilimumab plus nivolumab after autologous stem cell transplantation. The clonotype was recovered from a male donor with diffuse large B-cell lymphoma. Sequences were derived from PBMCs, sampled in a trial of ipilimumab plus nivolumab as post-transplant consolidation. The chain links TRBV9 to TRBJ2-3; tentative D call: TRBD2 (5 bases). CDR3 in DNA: TGTGCCAGCAGCGTAGGGGTTCCTTGGGGAGTGAGCACAGATACGCAGTATTTT. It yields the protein CASSVGVPWGVSTDTQYF. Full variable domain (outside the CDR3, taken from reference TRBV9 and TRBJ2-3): DSGVTQTPKHLITATGQRVTLRCSPRSGDLSVYWYQQSLDQGLQFLIQYYNGEERAKGNILERFSAQQFPDLHSELNLSSLELGDSALYFCASSVGVPWGVSTDTQYFGPGTRLTVL.